This TCR beta chain was documented in a study of T cells in Graves' hyperthyroidism and ophthalmopathy. This clonotype has ten or more counts. Researchers amplified the TCR beta CDR3 regions from RNA transcripts. The HTBI primer set drove a first-round RT-PCR of the TCR CDR3. TCRdb fed the multiplex PCR reads into MiXCR, producing one record per CDR3 protein. Of about 300,000 distinct CDR3 sequences in the sample, about 19% were seen once. The CDR3 covers 17 residues. The V gene's germline CDR1 is MDHEN and CDR2 SYDVKM. Trimming removed 5 bases from V and 1 base from J; junction bases left unmatched: 14.

This sequence originates from a man aged 50 to 60 with Graves' ophthalmopathy. Sequencing used blood. The chain joins TRBV28 to TRBJ2-7, with 7 bases identical to TRBD2. The CDR3 protein is CASSTRFRTRSSYEQYF. As DNA, the CDR3 is TGTGCCAGCAGTACCCGTTTTCGGACTAGATCTTCCTACGAGCAGTACTTC.